Presented here are 5 T cell receptor beta chains from one specimen sequenced in a study of cytomegalovirus exposure and HLA in healthy donors. A multiplex PCR was run with 60 Vbeta primers and 13 Jbeta primers. The protocol was immunoSEQ multiplex PCR, while the TCRdb copy is restricted to in-frame clones and leaves out a portion. The data show tens of thousands of clones, with 65% to 85% seen just once and roughly 1.2% held by the top ten. Sequencing used PBMCs. The receptors were sampled from a girl between 2 and 10 years old in good health and CMV-seropositive.

The V call is TRBV6-1, the J call TRBJ1-3; D unresolved. The CDR3 has 15 amino acids. Germline-derived CDR1 and CDR2 are MNHNS and SASEGT. The V end was cut by 2 bases, the J end by 4 bases, with 12 bases between. The CDR3 region has the DNA TGTGCCAGCAGTGAACTAGGGCGGGGAGGAAACACCATATATTTT. Translating gives CASSELGRGGNTIYF.

The J gene is TRBJ2-7, the V gene TRBV9; 14 nucleotides align to TRBD2. Germline loops: CDR1 SGDLS, CDR2 YYNGEE. The CDR3 extends over 18 amino acids. Trimming removed 4 bases from V and 2 bases from J; junction bases left unmatched: 11. CDR3 nucleotides: TGTGCCAGCAGCCCATGGACGGGACTAGCGGGAGAAACCTACGAGCAGTACTTC. It codes for CASSPWTGLAGETYEQYF.

The rearrangement links TRBV29-1 to TRBJ2-1; TRBD2 matches at 8 bases. Germline V gene sequence: CDR1 SQVTM, CDR2 ANQGSEA. The ends lost 5 bases at V and 1 base at J; junction bases unmatched: 4. There are 14 residues in the CDR3. Here the CDR3 DNA reads TGCAGCGTTTACCGGGAGGGGTCCTACAATGAGCAGTTCTTC. Its protein product is CSVYREGSYNEQFF.

The chain is built from TRBV27 and TRBJ2-1; the D gene is possibly TRBD2 (5 bases). This CDR3 contains 15 residues. Germline-derived CDR1 and CDR2 are MNHEY and SMNVEV (reference sequence). V shed 3 bases and J shed 2 bases, with 11 bases lying between them. The CDR3 DNA sequence: TGTGCCAGCAGTTTTTATGAGGGTCCCTACAATGAGCAGTTCTTC. Its protein product is CASSFYEGPYNEQFF.

This clone came up a few times. The chain links TRBV6-4 to TRBJ2-1; 8 positions agree with TRBD2. CDR3 length: 15 amino acids. Trimming removed 3 bases from V and 3 bases from J; junction bases left unmatched: 4. CDR1 MRHNA and CDR2 SNTAGT come from the germline V gene. CDR3 nucleotides: TGTGCCAGCAGTGAAACTAGCGGCCACTACAATGAGCAGTTCTTC. Its protein is CASSETSGHYNEQFF.